This TCR beta chain appears in the sequencing data of a study of cytomegalovirus exposure and HLA in healthy donors. This clone was recorded only once. CDR1 is MNHNS, CDR2 SASEGT, per germline. The CDR3 is 15 residues long. The ends were cut back, 5 bases at V and 5 bases at J, with 18 bases in the middle. In the PCR, 60 Vbeta and 13 Jbeta primers were used. This table comes from immunoSEQ multiplex PCR, and its TCRdb copy is limited to in-frame clones, with some not included. The profile shows tens of thousands of clones, around 78% of them singletons. The rearrangement links TRBV6-1 to TRBJ2-5; D possibly corresponds to TRBD2 (5 bases). The sequenced sample was PBMCs. The receptor was derived from a man aged 40-50 years in good health and CMV-seronegative. The CDR3 sequence: CASSILEAAGETQYF. The CDR3, as DNA: TGTGCCAGCAGTATCCTGGAGGCGGCTGGGGAGACCCAGTACTTC.